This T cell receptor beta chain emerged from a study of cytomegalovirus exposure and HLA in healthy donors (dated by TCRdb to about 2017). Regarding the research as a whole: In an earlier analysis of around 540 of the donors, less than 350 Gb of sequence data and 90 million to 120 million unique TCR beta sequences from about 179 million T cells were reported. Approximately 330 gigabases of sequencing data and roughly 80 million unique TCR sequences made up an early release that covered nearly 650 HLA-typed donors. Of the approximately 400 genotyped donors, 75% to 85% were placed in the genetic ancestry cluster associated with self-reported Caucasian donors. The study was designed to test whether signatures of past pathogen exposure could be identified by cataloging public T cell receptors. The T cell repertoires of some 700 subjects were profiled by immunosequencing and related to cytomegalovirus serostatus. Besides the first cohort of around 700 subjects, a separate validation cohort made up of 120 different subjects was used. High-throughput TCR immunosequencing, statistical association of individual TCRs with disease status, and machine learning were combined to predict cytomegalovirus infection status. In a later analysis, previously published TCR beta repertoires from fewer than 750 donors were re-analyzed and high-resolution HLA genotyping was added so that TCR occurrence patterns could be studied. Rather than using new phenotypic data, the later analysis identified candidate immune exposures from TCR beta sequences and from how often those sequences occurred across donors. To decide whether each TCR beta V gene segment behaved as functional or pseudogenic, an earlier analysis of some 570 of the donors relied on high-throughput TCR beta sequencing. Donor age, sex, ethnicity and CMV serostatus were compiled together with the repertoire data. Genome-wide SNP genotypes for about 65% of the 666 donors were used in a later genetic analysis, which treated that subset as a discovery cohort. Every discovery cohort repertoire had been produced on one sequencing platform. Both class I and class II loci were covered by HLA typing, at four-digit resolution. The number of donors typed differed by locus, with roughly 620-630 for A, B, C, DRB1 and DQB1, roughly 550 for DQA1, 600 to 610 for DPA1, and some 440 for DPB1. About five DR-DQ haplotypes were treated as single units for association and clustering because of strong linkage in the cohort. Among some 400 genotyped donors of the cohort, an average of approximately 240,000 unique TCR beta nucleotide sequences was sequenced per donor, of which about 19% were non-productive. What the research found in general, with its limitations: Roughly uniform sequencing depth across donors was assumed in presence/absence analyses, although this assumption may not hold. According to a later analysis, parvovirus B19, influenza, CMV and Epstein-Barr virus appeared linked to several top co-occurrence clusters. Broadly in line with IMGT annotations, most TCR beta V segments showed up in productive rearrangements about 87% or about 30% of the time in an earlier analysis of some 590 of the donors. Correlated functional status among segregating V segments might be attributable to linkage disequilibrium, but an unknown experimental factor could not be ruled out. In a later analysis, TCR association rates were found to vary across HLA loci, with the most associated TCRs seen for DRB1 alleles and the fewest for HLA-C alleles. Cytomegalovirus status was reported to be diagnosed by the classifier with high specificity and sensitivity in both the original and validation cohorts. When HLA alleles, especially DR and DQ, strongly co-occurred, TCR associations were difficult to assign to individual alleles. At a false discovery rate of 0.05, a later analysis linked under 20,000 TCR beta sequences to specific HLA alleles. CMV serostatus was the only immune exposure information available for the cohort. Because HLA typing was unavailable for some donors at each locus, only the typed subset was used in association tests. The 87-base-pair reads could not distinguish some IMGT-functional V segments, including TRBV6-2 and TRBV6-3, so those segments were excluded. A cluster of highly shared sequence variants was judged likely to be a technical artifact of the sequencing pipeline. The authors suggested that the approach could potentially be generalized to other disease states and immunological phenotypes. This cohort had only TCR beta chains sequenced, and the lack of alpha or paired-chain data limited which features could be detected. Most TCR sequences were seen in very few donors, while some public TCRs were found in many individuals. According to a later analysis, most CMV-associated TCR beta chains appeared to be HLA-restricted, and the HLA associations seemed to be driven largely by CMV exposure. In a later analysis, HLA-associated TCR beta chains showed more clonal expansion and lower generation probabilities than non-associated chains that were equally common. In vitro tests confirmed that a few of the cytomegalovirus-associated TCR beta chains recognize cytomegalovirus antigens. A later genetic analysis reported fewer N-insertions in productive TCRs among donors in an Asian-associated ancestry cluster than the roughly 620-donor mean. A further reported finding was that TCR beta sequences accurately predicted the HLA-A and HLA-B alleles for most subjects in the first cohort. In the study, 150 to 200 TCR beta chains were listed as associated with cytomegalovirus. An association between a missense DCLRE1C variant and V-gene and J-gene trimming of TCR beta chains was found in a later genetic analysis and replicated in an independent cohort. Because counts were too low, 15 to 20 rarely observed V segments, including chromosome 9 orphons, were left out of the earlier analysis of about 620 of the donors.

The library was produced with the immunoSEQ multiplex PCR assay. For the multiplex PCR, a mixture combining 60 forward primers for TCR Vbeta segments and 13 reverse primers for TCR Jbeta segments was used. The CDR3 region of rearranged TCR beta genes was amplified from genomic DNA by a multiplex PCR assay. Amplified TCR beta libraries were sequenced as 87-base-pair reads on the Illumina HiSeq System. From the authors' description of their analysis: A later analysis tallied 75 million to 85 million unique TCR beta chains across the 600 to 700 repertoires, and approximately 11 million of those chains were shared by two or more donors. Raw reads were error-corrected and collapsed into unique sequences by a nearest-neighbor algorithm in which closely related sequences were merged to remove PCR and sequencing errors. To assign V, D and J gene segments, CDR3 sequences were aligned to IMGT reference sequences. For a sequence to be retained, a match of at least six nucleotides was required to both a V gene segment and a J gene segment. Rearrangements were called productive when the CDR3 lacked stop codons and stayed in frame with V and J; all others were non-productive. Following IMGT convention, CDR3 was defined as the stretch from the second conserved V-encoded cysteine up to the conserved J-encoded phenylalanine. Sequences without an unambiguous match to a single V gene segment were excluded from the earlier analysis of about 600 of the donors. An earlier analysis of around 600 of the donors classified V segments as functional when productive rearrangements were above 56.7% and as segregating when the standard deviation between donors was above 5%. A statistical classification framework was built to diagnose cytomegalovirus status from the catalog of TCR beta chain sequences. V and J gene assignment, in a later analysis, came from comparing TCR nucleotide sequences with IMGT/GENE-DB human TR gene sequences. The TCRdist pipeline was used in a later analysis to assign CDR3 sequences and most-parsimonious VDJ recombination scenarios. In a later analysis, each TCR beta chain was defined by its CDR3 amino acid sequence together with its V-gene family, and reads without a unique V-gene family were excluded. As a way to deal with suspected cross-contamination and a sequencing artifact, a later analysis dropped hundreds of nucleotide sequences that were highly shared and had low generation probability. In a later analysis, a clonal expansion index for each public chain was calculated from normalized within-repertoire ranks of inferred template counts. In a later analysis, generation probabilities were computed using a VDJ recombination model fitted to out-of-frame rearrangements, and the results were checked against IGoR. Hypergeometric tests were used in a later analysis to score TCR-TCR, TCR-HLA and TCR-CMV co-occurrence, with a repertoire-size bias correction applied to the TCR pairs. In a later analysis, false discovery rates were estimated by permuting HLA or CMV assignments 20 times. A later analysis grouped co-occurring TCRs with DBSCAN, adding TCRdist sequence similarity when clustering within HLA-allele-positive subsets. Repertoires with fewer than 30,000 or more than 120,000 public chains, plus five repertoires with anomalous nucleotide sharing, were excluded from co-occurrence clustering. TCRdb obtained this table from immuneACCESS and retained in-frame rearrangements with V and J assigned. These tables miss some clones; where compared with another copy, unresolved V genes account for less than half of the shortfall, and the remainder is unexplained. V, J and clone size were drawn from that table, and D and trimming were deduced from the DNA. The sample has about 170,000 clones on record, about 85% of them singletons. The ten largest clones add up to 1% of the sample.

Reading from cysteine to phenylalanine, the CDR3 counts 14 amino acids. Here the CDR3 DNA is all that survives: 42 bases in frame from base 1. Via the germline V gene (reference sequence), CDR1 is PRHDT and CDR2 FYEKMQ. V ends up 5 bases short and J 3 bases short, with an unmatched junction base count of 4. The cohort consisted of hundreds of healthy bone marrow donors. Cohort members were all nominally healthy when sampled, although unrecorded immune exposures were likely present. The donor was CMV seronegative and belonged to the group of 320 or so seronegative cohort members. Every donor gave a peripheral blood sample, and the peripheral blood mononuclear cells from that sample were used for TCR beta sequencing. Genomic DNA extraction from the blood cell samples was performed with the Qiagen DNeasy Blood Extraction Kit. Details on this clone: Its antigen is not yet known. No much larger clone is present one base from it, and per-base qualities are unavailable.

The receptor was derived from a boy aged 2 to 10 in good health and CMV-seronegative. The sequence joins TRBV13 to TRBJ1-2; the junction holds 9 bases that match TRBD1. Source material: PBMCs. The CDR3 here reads CASSLRDRDYGYTF. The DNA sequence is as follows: TGTGCCAGCAGCCTCCGGGACAGGGACTATGGCTACACCTTC.